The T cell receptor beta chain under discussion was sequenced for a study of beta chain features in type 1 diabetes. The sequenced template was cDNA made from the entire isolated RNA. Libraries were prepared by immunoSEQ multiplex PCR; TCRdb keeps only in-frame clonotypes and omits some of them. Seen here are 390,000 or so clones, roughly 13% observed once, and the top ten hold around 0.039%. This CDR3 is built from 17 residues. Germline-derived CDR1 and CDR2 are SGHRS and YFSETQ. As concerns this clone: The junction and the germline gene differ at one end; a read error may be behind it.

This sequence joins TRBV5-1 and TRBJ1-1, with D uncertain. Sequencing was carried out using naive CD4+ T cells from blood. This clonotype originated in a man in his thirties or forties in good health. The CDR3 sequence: CASSLDGEIRPNIEAFF. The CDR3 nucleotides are TGCGCCAGCAGCTTGGATGGGGAAATCCGTCCCAACATTGAAGCTTTCTTT.